The 14 T cell receptor beta chains reported below all come from one sample, sequenced in a study of blood T cell repertoires in COVID-19. This table comes from immunoSEQ multiplex PCR, and its TCRdb copy is limited to in-frame clones, with some not included. The sample lists about 210,000 clones, 88% occurring once. Source material: peripheral blood. Receptors were obtained from a man in his 70s with acute or convalescent COVID-19.

V gene TRBV6-5 combines with J gene TRBJ2-5; D call uncertain. Trimming shortened V by 10 bases and J by 2 bases, and 11 bases separated the two germline ends. Germline V gives CDR1 MNHEY, CDR2 SVGAGI. The CDR3 extends over 12 amino acids. CDR3 loop: CATATPQETQYF. The CDR3 DNA sequence: TGTGCCACTGCGACACCTCAAGAGACCCAGTACTTC.

The V gene is TRBV10-3, the J gene TRBJ1-2; D remains unclear. Germline V gene data show CDR1 as ENHRY and CDR2 as SYGVKD. Trimming cost V 4 bases and J 8 bases, with 8 bases left between them. The CDR3 extends over 11 amino acids. The CDR3 reads CAISGHEGYTF. In DNA, the CDR3 is TGTGCCATCAGTGGACATGAAGGCTACACCTTC.

The chain uses TRBV6-5 and TRBJ1-5; tentatively, D is TRBD1 (6 bases). The ends were cut back, 7 bases at V and 4 bases at J, with 11 bases in the middle. The CDR3 contains 13 residues. Germline-derived CDR1 and CDR2 are MNHEY and SVGAGI. The CDR3 spells CASTPGANQPQHF. The CDR3 DNA is TGTGCCAGCACGCCAGGGGCTAATCAGCCCCAGCATTTT.

The CDR3 region is CSAWTGDEKLFF. The CDR3 DNA follows: TGCAGCGCCTGGACAGGGGATGAAAAACTGTTTTTT. The chain carries TRBV29-1 and TRBJ1-4; TRBD1 agrees at 9 bases. The ends lost 7 bases at V and 6 bases at J; junction bases unmatched: 3. Germline assignment: CDR1 SQVTM and CDR2 ANQGSEA. CDR3 length: 12 amino acids.

The chain carries TRBV7-9 and TRBJ1-6; D may be TRBD1 (6 bases). Trimming left V 5 bases short and J 7 bases short, with 6 bases between. The germline V gene encodes CDR1 SEHNR and CDR2 FQNEAQ (reference sequence). The CDR3 contains 12 residues. CDR3 sequence (DNA): TGTGCCAGCAGCCAGGGGAATTCACCCCTCCACTTT. Its translation: CASSQGNSPLHF.

The chain is built from TRBV10-3 and TRBJ2-1; the match to TRBD2 covers 7 bases. V lost 3 bases, J lost 6 bases, and 2 bases stayed unmatched. CDR1 and CDR2 (germline): ENHRY, SYGVKD. The CDR3 is 13 residues long. The CDR3 sequence: CAISDGRINEQFF. The CDR3, as DNA: TGTGCCATCAGTGACGGGAGGATCAATGAGCAGTTCTTC.

The rearrangement uses TRBV3-1 (or the pseudogene TRBV3-2) and TRBJ2-7, with 11 bases aligning to TRBD2. CDR3 length: 15 residues. Germline loops: CDR1 LGHDT, CDR2 YNNKEL (reference sequence). J lost 3 bases, V lost 2 bases, and 3 bases had no gene match. CDR3 sequence: CASSQTGTSGYEQYF. The CDR3 nucleotides read TGTGCCAGCAGCCAAACCGGGACTAGCGGCTACGAGCAGTACTTC.

Notes on this clone: A read error may produce the germline difference seen at one junction end. The chain combines TRBV5-8 with TRBJ2-1; 10 nucleotides match TRBD2. CDR3 size: 12 residues. Germline V lookup: CDR1 SGHTS, CDR2 YDEGEE. The DNA of the CDR3 is TGTGCCAGCAGCTTGATGCAAGGGACTAGCGTCTTC. It translates to CASSLMQGTSVF.

The gene calls are TRBV6-6 and TRBJ2-1; D not resolved. The CDR3 covers 11 residues. The ends were cut back, 5 bases at V and 7 bases at J, with 6 bases in the middle. From germline, CDR1 is MNHNY and CDR2 SVGAGI (reference sequence). CDR3 bases: TGTGCCAGCAGTACGCGGAATGAGCAGTTCTTC. This codes for CASSTRNEQFF.

The chain joins TRBV7-2 to TRBJ1-1, with 10 bases identical to TRBD1. V was pared by 1 base and J by 13 bases, with 15 bases of the junction left unmatched. Germline assignment: CDR1 SGHTA and CDR2 FQGNSA. There are 16 residues in the CDR3. In DNA form, the CDR3 reads TGTGCCAGCAGCTTAGTTGTGCTTAGGACAGGGGGTATTAGTTTCTTT. Translating gives CASSLVVLRTGGISFF.

This rearrangement joins TRBV3-1 (or the pseudogene TRBV3-2) to TRBJ2-5; 14 bases agree with TRBD2. Germline-derived CDR1 and CDR2 are LGHDT and YNNKEL (reference sequence). Unmatched junction bases numbered 3, after V lost 4 bases and J lost 5 bases. The CDR3 covers 15 residues. The CDR3 here is CASSPGLAGVETQYF. CDR3 in DNA: TGTGCCAGCAGCCCGGGACTAGCGGGAGTCGAGACCCAGTACTTC.

The chain joins TRBV28 to TRBJ1-1, with TRBD1 identical over 10 bases. The junction had 6 bases not matched to a gene; V was cut back by 6 bases and J by 5 bases. Germline assignment: CDR1 MDHEN and CDR2 SYDVKM. The CDR3 extends over 14 amino acids. CDR3 bases: TGTGCCAGCAGAGAGGGACAGGGGAGGACTGAAGCTTTCTTT. It encodes CASREGQGRTEAFF.

The V call is TRBV18, the J call TRBJ2-7; D might be TRBD1 (5 bases). Trimming took off 3 bases at V and 6 bases at J, with 12 bases between the two ends. The CDR3 runs 13 residues. Looked up from germline, CDR1 is KGHSH and CDR2 is LQKENI. The CDR3 DNA is TGTGCCAGCTCACCTTATATTGGGGCCGAGCAGTACTTC. The encoded protein is CASSPYIGAEQYF.

The rearrangement links TRBV6-5 to TRBJ1-4; 11 nucleotides align to TRBD1. The CDR3 consists of 14 residues. CDR1 MNHEY and CDR2 SVGAGI come from the germline V gene. The trim removed 6 bases at V and 7 bases at J, leaving 4 bases unmatched. The CDR3 region has the DNA TGTGCCAGCAGGGACAGGGGGCAAGGTGAAAAACTGTTTTTT. It specifies CASRDRGQGEKLFF.